This T cell receptor beta chain was recovered during a study of CD8+ T cells in alopecia areata. This clone was seen a few times. cDNA serving as the sequencing template came from extracted, reverse transcribed RNA. TCRdb's copy holds only in-frame clones and misses some; the assay was immunoSEQ multiplex PCR. The table records about 82,000 clones, 45% to 60% of them present only once. CDR3 length: 10 residues. Germline V lookup: CDR1 SQVTM, CDR2 ANQGSEA. Deletions cut 2 bases from V and 10 bases from J, with 8 bases between. The sequenced sample consisted of NKG2D-high CD8+ T cells sorted from blood. This TCR derives from a human donor with alopecia areata. V gene TRBV29-1 combines with J gene TRBJ1-1; tentative D call: TRBD1 (6 bases). This chain's CDR3 is CSVERGGAFF. CDR3 bases: TGCAGCGTTGAAAGGGGGGGAGCTTTCTTT.